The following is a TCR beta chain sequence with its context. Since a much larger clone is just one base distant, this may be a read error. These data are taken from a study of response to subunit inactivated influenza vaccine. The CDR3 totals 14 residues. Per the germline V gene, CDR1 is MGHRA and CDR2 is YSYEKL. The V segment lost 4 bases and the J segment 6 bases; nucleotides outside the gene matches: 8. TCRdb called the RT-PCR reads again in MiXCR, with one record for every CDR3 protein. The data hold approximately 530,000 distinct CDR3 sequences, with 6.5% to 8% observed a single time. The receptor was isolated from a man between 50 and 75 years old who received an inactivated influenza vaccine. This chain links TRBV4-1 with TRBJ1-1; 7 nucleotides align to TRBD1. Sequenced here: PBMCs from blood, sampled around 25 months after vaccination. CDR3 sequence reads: CASSPQGTGAEAFF. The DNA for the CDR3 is TGCGCCAGCAGCCCACAGGGGACGGGCGCTGAAGCTTTCTTT.